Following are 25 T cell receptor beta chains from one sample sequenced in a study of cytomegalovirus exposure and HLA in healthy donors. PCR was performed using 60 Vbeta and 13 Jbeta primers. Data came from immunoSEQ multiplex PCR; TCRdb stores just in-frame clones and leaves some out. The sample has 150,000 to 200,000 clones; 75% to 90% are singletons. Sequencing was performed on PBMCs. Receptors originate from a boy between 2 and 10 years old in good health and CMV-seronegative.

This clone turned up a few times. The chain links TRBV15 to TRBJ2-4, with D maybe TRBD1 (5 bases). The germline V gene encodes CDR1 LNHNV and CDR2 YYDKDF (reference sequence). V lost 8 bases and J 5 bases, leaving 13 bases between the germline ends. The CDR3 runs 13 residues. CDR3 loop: CATLGQTENIQYF. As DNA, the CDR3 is TGTGCCACCCTAGGACAAACAGAAAACATTCAGTACTTC. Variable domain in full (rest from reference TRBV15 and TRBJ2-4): DAMVIQNPRYQVTQFGKPVTLSCSQTLNHNVMYWYQQKSSQAPKLLFHYYDKDFNNEADTPDNFQSRRPNTSFCFLDIRSPGLGDTAMYLCATLGQTENIQYFGAGTRLSVL.

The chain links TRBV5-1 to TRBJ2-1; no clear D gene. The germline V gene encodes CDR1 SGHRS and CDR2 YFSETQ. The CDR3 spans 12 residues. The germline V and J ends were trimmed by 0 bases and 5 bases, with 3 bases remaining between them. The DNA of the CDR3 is TGCGCCAGCAGCTTGGGAGACAATGAGCAGTTCTTC. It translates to CASSLGDNEQFF.

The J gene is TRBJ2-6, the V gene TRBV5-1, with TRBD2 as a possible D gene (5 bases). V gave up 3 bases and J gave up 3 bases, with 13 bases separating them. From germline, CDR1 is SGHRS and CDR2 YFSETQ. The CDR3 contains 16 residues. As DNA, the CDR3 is TGCGCCAGCAGCTCGGGGTCGGGTCGTGGGGCCAACGTCCTGACTTTC. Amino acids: CASSSGSGRGANVLTF.

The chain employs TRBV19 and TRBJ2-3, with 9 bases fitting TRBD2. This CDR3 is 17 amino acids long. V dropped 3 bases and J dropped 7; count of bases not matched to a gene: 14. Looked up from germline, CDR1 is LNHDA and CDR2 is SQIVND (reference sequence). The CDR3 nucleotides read TGTGCCAGTAGTATTGAGCCCAGCGGGAGGACATACCATACGCAGTATTTT. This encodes CASSIEPSGRTYHTQYF.

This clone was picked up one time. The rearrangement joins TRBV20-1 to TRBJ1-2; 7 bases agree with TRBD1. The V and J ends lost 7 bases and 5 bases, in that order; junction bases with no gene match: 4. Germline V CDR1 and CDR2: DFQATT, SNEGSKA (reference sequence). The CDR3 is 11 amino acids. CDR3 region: CSDDREYGYTF. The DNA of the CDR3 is TGCAGTGACGACAGGGAGTATGGCTACACCTTC.

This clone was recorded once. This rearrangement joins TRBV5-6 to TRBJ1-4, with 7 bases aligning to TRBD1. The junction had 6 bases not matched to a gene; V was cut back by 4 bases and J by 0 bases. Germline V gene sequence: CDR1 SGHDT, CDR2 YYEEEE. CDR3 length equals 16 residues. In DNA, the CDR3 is TGTGCCAGCAGCCGACGACAGGGAACAACTAATGAAAAACTGTTTTTT. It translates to CASSRRQGTTNEKLFF.

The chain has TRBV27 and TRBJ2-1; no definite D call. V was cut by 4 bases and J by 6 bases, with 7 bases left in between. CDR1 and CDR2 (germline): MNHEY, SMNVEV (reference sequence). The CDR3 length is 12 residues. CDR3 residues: CASSSSANEQFF. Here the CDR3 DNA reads TGTGCCAGCAGTTCCAGCGCCAATGAGCAGTTCTTC.

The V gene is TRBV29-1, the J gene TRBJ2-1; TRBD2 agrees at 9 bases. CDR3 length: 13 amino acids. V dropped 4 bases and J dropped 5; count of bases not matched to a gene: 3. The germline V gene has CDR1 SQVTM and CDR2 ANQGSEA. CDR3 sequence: CSVAAGGHNEQFF. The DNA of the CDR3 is TGCAGCGTTGCGGCGGGGGGGCACAATGAGCAGTTCTTC.

The CDR3 region has the DNA TGTGCCAGCAGCGCGGGGGGCCTAGCGGGGGCAGATACGCAGTATTTT. Protein: CASSAGGLAGADTQYF. The chain uses TRBV9 and TRBJ2-3, with 10 bases aligning to TRBD2. With V trimmed by 3 bases and J by 4 bases, 8 bases remained unmatched. The CDR3 is 16 amino acids. Germline V gene lookup returns CDR1 SGDLS and CDR2 YYNGEE. The whole variable domain, filled in from reference TRBV9 and TRBJ2-3, reads DSGVTQTPKHLITATGQRVTLRCSPRSGDLSVYWYQQSLDQGLQFLIQYYNGEERAKGNILERFSAQQFPDLHSELNLSSLELGDSALYFCASSAGGLAGADTQYFGPGTRLTVL.

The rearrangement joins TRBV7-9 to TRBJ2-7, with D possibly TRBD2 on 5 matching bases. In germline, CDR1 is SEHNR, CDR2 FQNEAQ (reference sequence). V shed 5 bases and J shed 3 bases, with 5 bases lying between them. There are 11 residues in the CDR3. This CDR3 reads CASSRGYEQYF. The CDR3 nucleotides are TGTGCCAGCAGCCGGGGCTACGAGCAGTACTTC.

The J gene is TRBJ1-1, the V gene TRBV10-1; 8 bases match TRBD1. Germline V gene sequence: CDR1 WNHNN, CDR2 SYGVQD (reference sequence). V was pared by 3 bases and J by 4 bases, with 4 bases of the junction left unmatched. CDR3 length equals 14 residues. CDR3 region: CASSDGQGATEAFF. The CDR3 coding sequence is TGCGCCAGCAGTGATGGTCAGGGGGCCACTGAAGCTTTCTTT.

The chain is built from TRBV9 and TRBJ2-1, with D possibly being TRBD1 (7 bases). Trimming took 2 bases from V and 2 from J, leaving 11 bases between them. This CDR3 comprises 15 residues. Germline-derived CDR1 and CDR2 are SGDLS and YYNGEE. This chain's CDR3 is CASSVEGAPYNEQFF. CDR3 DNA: TGTGCCAGCAGCGTGGAGGGGGCTCCCTACAATGAGCAGTTCTTC.

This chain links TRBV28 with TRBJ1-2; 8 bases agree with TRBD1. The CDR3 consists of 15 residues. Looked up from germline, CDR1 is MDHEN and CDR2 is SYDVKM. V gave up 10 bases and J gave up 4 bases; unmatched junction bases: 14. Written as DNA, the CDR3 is TGTGCCATCTACCCGCCGGGACAGGCCCTCTATGGCTACACCTTC. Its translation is CAIYPPGQALYGYTF.

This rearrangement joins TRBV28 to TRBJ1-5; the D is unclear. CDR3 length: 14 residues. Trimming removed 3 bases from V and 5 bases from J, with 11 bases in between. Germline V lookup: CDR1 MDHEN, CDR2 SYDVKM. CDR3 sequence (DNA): TGTGCCAGCAGTTTTTACCTCGGGTATCAGCCCCAGCATTTT. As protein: CASSFYLGYQPQHF.

DNA for the CDR3: TGTGCCAGCAGCTTCCTGGGAGACCTCTACGAGCAGTACTTC. Its translation is CASSFLGDLYEQYF. V usage is TRBV5-6 and J usage is TRBJ2-7, with a tentative D call TRBD2 (5 bases). This CDR3 has 14 amino acids. Trimming cost V 2 bases and J 3 bases, with 12 bases left between them. In germline, CDR1 is SGHDT, CDR2 YYEEEE.

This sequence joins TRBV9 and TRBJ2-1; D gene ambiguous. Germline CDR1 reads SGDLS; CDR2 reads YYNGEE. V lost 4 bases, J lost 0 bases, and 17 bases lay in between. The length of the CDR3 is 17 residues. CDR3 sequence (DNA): TGTGCCAGCAGCCCAACCCTCGACTCGTACTCCTACAATGAGCAGTTCTTC. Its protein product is CASSPTLDSYSYNEQFF. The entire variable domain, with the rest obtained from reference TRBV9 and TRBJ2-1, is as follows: DSGVTQTPKHLITATGQRVTLRCSPRSGDLSVYWYQQSLDQGLQFLIQYYNGEERAKGNILERFSAQQFPDLHSELNLSSLELGDSALYFCASSPTLDSYSYNEQFFGPGTRLTVL.

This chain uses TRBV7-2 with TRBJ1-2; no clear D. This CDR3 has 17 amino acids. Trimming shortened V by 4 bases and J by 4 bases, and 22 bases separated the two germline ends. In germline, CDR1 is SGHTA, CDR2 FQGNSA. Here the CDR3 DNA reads TGTGCCAGCAGCTGGGAAGGGTCCCCCAGTGAGGGCTATGGCTACACCTTC. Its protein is CASSWEGSPSEGYGYTF.

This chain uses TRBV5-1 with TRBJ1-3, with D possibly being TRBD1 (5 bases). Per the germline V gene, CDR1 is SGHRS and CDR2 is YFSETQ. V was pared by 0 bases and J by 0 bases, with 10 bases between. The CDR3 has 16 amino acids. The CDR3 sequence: CASSLAGSASGNTIYF. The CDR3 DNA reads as TGCGCCAGCAGCTTGGCAGGGTCGGCCTCTGGAAACACCATATATTTT.

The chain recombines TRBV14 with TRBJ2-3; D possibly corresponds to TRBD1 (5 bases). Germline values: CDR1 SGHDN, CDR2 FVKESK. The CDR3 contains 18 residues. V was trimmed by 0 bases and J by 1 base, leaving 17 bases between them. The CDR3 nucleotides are TGTGCCAGCAGCCAAGACTTACAGGTTTTTAGTGGCACAGATACGCAGTATTTT. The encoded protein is CASSQDLQVFSGTDTQYF.

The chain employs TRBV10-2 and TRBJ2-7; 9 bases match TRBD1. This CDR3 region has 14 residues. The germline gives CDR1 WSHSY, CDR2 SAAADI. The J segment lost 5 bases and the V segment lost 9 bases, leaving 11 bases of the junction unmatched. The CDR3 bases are TGCGCCAGTGCCCGGGACAGGGCATACGACGAGCAGTACTTC. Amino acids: CASARDRAYDEQYF.

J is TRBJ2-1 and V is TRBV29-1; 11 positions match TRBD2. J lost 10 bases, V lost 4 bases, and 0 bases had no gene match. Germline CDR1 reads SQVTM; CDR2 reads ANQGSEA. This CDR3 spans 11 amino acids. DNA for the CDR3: TGCAGCGTTGGACTAGCGGGAGAGCAGTTCTTC. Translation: CSVGLAGEQFF.

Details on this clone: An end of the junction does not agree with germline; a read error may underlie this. CDR3 amino acids: CSSSPIQGGGNTEAFF. CDR3 nucleotide sequence: TGTTCCAGCAGCCCTATCCAGGGAGGGGGTAACACTGAAGCTTTCTTT. This chain links TRBV7-9 with TRBJ1-1; D might be TRBD1 (6 bases). This CDR3 spans 16 amino acids. Germline CDR1 reads SEHNR; CDR2 reads FQNEAQ (reference sequence).

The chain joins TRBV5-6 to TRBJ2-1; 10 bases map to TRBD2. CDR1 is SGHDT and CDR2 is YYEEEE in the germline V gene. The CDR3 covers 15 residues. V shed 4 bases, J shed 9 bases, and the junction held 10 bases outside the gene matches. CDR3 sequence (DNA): TGTGCCAGCAGCCTCGGGCTAGCGGGAGTTCTTGAGCAGTTCTTC. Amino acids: CASSLGLAGVLEQFF.

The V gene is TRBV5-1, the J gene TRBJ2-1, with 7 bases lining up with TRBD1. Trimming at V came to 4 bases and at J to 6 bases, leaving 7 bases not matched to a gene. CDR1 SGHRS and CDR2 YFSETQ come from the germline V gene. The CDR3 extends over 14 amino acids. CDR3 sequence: CASSKRQGPNEQFF. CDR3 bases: TGCGCCAGCAGCAAAAGACAGGGACCCAATGAGCAGTTCTTC.

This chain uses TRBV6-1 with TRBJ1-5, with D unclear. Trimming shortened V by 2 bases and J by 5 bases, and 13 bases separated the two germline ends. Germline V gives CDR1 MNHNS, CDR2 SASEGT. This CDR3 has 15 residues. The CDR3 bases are TGTGCCAGCAGTGAACAGAGTCGGGATGATCAGCCCCAGCATTTT. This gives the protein CASSEQSRDDQPQHF.